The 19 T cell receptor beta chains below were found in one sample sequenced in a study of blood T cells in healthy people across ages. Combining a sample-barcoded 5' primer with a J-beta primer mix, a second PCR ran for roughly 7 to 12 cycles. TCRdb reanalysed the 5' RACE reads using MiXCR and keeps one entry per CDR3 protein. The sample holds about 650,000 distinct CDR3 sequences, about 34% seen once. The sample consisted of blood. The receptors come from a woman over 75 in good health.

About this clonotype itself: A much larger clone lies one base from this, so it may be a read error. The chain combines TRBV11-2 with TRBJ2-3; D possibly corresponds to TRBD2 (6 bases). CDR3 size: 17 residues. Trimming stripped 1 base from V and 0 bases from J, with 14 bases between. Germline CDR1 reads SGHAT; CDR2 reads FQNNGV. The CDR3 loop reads CASSLGGVQSSTDTQYF. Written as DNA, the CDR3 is TGTGCCAGCAGCTTAGGGGGGGTCCAATCTAGCACAGATACGCAGTATTTT. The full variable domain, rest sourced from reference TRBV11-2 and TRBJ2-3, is EAGVAQSPRYKIIEKRQSVAFWCNPISGHATLYWYQQILGQGPKLLIQFQNNGVVDDSQLPKDRFSAERLKGVDSTLKIQPAKLEDSAVYLCASSLGGVQSSTDTQYFGPGTRLTVL.

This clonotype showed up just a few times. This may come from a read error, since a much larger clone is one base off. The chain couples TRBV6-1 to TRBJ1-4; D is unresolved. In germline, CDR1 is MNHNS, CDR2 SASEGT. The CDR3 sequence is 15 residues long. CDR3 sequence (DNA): TGTGCCAGCAGTGAGTGGAAACAGCATGGAGAAAAACGGTTTTTT. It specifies CASSEWKQHGEKRFF.

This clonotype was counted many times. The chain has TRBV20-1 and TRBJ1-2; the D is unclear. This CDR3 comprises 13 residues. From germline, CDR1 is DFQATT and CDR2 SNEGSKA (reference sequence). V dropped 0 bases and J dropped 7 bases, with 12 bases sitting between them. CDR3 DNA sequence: TGCAGTGCTAGAGATTCCGCGTTTGGTGGCTACACCTTC. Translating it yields CSARDSAFGGYTF.

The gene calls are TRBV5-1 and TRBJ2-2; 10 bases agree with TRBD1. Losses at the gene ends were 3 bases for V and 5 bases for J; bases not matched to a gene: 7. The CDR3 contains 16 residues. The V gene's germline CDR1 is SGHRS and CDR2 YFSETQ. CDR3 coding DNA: TGCGCCAGCAGCTCGAAGACAGGGGGCCGGACCGGGGAGCTGTTTTTT. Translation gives CASSSKTGGRTGELFF.

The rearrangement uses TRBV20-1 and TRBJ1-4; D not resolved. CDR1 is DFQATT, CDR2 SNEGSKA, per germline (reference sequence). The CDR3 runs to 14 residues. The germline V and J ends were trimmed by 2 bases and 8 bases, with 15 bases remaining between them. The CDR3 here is CSARYLSVGEKLFF. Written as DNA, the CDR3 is TGCAGTGCTAGATATCTCAGCGTGGGAGAAAAACTGTTTTTT.

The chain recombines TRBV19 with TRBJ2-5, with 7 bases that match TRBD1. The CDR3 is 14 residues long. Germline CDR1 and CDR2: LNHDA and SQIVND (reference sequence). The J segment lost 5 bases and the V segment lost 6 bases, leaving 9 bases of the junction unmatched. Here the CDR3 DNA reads TGTGCCAGTAGCACAACAGGGGTTGCGGAGACCCAGTACTTC. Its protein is CASSTTGVAETQYF.

CDR3 protein: CASSFKQQGRGTEAFF. CDR3 bases: TGTGCCAGCAGTTTCAAACAACAGGGGCGAGGCACTGAAGCTTTCTTT. The J gene is TRBJ1-1, the V gene TRBV27; 7 bases match TRBD1. V dropped 3 bases and J dropped 4; count of bases not matched to a gene: 11. This CDR3 has 16 amino acids. Germline V gene data show CDR1 as MNHEY and CDR2 as SMNVEV (reference sequence).

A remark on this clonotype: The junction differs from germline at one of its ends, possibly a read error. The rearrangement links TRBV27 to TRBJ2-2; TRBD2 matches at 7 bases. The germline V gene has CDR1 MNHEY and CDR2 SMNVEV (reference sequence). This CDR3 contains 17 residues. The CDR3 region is CASSQGLVGTYTGELFF. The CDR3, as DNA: TGCGCCAGCAGTCAAGGACTAGTCGGGACTTACACCGGGGAGCTGTTTTTT.

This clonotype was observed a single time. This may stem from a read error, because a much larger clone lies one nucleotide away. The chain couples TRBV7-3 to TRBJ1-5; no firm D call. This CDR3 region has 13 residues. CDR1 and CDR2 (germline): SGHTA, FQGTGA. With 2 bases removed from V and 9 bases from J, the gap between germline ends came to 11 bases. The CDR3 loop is CASSLERDRPQHF. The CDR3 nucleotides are TGTGCCAGCAGCTTAGAAAGGGATCGGCCCCAGCATTTT.

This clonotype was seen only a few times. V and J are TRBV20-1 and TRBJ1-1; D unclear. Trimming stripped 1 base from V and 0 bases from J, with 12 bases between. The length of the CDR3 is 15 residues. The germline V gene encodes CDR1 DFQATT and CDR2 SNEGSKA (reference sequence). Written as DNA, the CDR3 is TGCAGTGCTAGAGGGTTGGCAGGTTTGAACACTGAAGCTTTCTTT. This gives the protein CSARGLAGLNTEAFF.

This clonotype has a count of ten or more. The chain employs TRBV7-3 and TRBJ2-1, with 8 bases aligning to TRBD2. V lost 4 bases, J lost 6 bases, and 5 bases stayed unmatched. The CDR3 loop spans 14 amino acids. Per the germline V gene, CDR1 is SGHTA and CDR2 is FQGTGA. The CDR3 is CASSSRTSPNEQFF. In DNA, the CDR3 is TGTGCCAGCAGCTCCCGGACTAGCCCCAATGAGCAGTTCTTC.

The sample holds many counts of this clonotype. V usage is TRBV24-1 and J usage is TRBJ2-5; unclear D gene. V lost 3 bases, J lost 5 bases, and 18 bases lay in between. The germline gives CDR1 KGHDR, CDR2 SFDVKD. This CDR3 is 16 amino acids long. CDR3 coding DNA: TGTGCCACCAGTGATCCCCAGGCGCGTAGCCGGGAGACCCAGTACTTC. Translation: CATSDPQARSRETQYF.

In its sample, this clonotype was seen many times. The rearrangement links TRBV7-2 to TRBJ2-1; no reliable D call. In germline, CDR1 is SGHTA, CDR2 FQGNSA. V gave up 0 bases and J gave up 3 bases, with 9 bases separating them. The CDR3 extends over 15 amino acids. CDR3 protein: CASSLAHGDYNEQFF. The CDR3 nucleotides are TGTGCCAGCAGCTTAGCGCATGGGGACTACAATGAGCAGTTCTTC.

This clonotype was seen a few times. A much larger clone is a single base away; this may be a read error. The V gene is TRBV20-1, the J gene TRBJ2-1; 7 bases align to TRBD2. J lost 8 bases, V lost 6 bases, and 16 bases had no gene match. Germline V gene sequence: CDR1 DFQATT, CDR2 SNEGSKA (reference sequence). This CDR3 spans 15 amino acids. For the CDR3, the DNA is TGCAGTGCGAAGGGTGAGACTAGCAAGTGCTATGAGCAGTTCTTC. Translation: CSAKGETSKCYEQFF.

The CDR3 DNA reads TGTGCCAGCAGCCACCTCAGACAGGGGAGTGGCTACACCTTC. It codes for CASSHLRQGSGYTF. V usage is TRBV3-1 and J usage is TRBJ1-2; 8 nucleotides line up with TRBD1. From germline, CDR1 is LGHDT and CDR2 YNNKEL (reference sequence). This CDR3 comprises 14 residues. Losses at the gene ends were 3 bases for V and 7 bases for J; bases not matched to a gene: 7.

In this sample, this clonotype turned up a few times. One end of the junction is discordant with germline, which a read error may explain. CDR3 in amino acids: CASSEDRTYEQYF. Written as DNA, the CDR3 is TGTGCCAGCAGCGAAGACAGGACCTACGAGCAGTACTTC. The chain employs TRBV6-1 and TRBJ2-4; D might be TRBD1 (6 bases). The J call is uncertain, as TRBJ2-7 better fits the DNA end. This CDR3 region has 13 residues. The germline gives CDR1 MNHNS, CDR2 SASEGT.

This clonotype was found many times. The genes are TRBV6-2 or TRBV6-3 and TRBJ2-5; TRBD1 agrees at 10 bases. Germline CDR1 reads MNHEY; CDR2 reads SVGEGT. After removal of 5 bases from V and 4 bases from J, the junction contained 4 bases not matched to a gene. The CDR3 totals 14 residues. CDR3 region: CASSAGTGAETQYF. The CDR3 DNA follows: TGTGCCAGCAGTGCGGGGACAGGGGCAGAGACCCAGTACTTC.

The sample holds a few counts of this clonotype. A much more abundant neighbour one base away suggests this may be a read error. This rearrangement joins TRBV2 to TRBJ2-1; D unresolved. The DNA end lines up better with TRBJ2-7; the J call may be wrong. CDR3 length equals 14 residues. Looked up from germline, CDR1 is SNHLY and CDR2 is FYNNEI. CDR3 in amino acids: CASRRASSYNEQYF. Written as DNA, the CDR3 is TGTGCCTCTCGACGAGCGAGCTCCTACAATGAGCAGTACTTC.

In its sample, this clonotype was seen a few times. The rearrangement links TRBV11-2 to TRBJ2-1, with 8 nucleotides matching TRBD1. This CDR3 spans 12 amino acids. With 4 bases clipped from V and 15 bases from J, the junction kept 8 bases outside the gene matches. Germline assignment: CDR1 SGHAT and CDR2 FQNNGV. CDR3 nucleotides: TGTGCCAGCAGCTCTACCGGACAGGGTAGGTTCTTC. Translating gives CASSSTGQGRFF.